Included here is one T cell receptor beta chain sequence, with context. Its matching antigen is unknown. A 5'RACE template-switching step, the method used to make TCR cDNA, added a universal primer site and UMIs. TCRdb reanalysed the 5' RACE reads using MiXCR and keeps one entry per CDR3 protein. The sample shows hundreds of thousands of distinct CDR3 sequences, more than 9% of them seen only once. The entry originates in a study of T cells after yellow fever vaccination. Study-wide results and caveats: Sorted repertoires could include abundant contaminating clonotypes from bulk cells. Post-booster reappearance was seen for most primary-vaccination clones (roughly 96% CD4, about 88% CD8).

V was cut by 7 bases and J by 7 bases, with 20 bases left in between. CDR3 length: 15 residues. The sequencing used PBMCs, collected on the day of the yellow fever booster vaccination. The receptor comes from a man aged 25 to 40 who received the YFV17D yellow fever vaccine. This chain joins TRBV12-3 or TRBV12-4 and TRBJ2-1; D is perhaps TRBD2 (6 bases). CDR3 coding DNA: TGTGCCAGCAATCGGGACTCCCGGGGTATAAATGAGCAGTTCTTC. It yields the protein CASNRDSRGINEQFF.